The rows below give T cell receptor beta chains drawn from one sample of a study of blood T cell repertoires in COVID-19. Profiling relied on immunoSEQ multiplex PCR, and the TCRdb table lists in-frame clones only, not all of them. The repertoire holds more than 200,000 clones, with 84% as singletons. Sequencing input: peripheral blood. The receptor source for this set is a man aged 60-69 years with acute or convalescent COVID-19. CDR3s include the opening cysteine and the closing phenylalanine or tryptophan.

J gene | V gene | CDR3 protein
TRBJ2-2 | TRBV27 | CASSLGSSLNTGELFF
TRBJ2-5 | TRBV5-1 | CASSLAGTGGETQYF
TRBJ2-2 | TRBV1 | CTSHARPGEGEVGELFF
TRBJ1-4 | TRBV10-3 | CAIRGTGSFEKLFF
TRBJ2-3 | TRBV3-1/TRBV3-2 | CASSQLGLETDTQYF
TRBJ2-1 | TRBV27 | CASSLGTTGSYNEQFF
TRBJ1-2 | TRBV2 | CASRATGTSYDGYTF
TRBJ2-1 | TRBV29-1 | CSAPGGTGAPGSYNEQFF
TRBJ2-2 | TRBV27 | CASTPLGSRYGELFF
TRBJ2-7 | TRBV9 | CASSPGGREQYF
TRBJ2-3 | TRBV10-3 | CASLAGLMGDTQYF
TRBJ2-3 | TRBV7-9 | CASSSGTDTQYF
TRBJ2-5 | TRBV18 | CASSSAETQYF
TRBJ2-7 | TRBV7-2 | CASSQTRYEQYF
TRBJ2-5 | TRBV27 | CASSLGQGFQETQYF
TRBJ1-2 | TRBV6-6 | CASSYSRAPNYGYTF
TRBJ2-7 | TRBV11-2 | CASSLEPRVSYEQYF
TRBJ1-6 | TRBV5-1 | CASRPIAGVGNNSPLHF
TRBJ2-5 | TRBV5-8 | CASSLGTLGQETQYF
TRBJ2-3 | TRBV5-6 | CASGRLAGGRTDTQYF
TRBJ2-7 | TRBV5-6 | CASSLSTLHEQYF
TRBJ2-7 | TRBV4-1 | CASSQTGTAYEQYF
TRBJ1-1 | TRBV6-5 | CASRLGSYTEAFF
TRBJ2-5 | TRBV24-1 | CATSDSTRGQETQYF
TRBJ1-1 | TRBV6-1 | CASSDMTANTEAFF
TRBJ1-1 | TRBV7-6 | CASSPRTGNTEAFF
TRBJ2-2 | TRBV29-1 | CSVEGGDRDGTGELFF
TRBJ1-5 | TRBV7-6 | CASSQGTGGPPQHF
TRBJ2-2 | TRBV18 | CASSPLPTNTGELFF
TRBJ1-4 | TRBV19 | CASSRQAQEGKLFF
TRBJ2-7 | TRBV12-3/TRBV12-4 | CASNRDSSYEQYF
TRBJ2-3 | TRBV27 | CASSFGLAGGRTDTQYF
TRBJ2-7 | TRBV3-1/TRBV3-2 | CASRYRDSLSYEQYF
TRBJ2-7 | TRBV5-6 | CASSLRSEVSYEQYF
TRBJ1-6 | TRBV7-6 | CASSLGWPAHNSPLHF
TRBJ1-5 | TRBV30 | CAWSPHTGTGSPYSNQPQHF
TRBJ2-1 | TRBV7-6 | CASSLGASGRNEQFF
TRBJ2-7 | TRBV7-8 | CASSLGRGRSDEQYF
TRBJ2-3 | TRBV7-9 | CASSFGRVAGGPDTQYF
TRBJ2-7 | TRBV5-1 | CASSLERGGYEQYF
TRBJ2-4 | TRBV7-9 | CASSLVADIQYF
TRBJ2-7 | TRBV19 | CASSIARGAYEQYF
TRBJ1-5 | TRBV2 | CASSEDSYQPQHF
TRBJ1-5 | TRBV6-1 | CASSEWGQGDDQPQHF
TRBJ2-7 | TRBV7-3 | CASSPLGTGVDEQYF
TRBJ2-1 | TRBV14 | CASSQLGGPYYNEQFF
TRBJ2-7 | TRBV29-1 | CSVAYRDLLYEQYF
TRBJ1-6 | TRBV7-3 | CASREAVGSPLHF
TRBJ2-1 | TRBV10-3 | CAISAVGGGGLTQFF
TRBJ2-5 | TRBV19 | CASSLTREETQYF
TRBJ1-1 | TRBV6-2/TRBV6-3 | CASTPSGGITEAFF
TRBJ2-7 | TRBV14 | CASSQDRQGPLYEQYF
TRBJ2-1 | TRBV14 | CASSRGTGGPETYNEQFF
TRBJ1-1 | TRBV12-3/TRBV12-4 | CASSLIVNTEAFF
TRBJ2-1 | TRBV10-3 | CAIRKTSGAYNEQFF
TRBJ2-2 | TRBV6-6 | CAGGAGGELFF
TRBJ1-2 | TRBV28 | CASSPAGQGRRGTNYGYTF
TRBJ1-4 | TRBV19 | CASSTNRGGEKLFF